The 18 T cell receptor beta chains listed next were all sequenced from one sample in a study of cytomegalovirus exposure and HLA in healthy donors. Vbeta (60) and Jbeta (13) primers were used in the PCR. The table came from immunoSEQ multiplex PCR; TCRdb's copy has only in-frame clones and leaves some out. The profile shows approximately 190,000 clones, around 86% of them singletons. Sequencing was carried out using PBMCs. These receptors all come from a woman between 18 and 29 years old in good health and CMV-seronegative.

The chain uses TRBV2 and TRBJ1-3; D gene uncertain. In germline, CDR1 is SNHLY, CDR2 FYNNEI. Trimming left V 7 bases short and J 4 bases short, with 11 bases between. This CDR3 comprises 13 residues. DNA of the CDR3: TGTGCCAGCACGGTAGCCGCCGGAAACACCATATATTTT. This gives the protein CASTVAAGNTIYF.

The chain combines TRBV6-5 with TRBJ1-5; perhaps TRBD1 as D (5 bases). This CDR3 comprises 16 residues. V gave up 2 bases and J gave up 0 bases, with 11 bases separating them. The V gene's germline CDR1 is MNHEY and CDR2 SVGAGI. The CDR3, as DNA: TGTGCCAGCAGTTACGGGGCCCCTTATAGCAATCAGCCCCAGCATTTT. It yields the protein CASSYGAPYSNQPQHF.

The V call is TRBV7-9, the J call TRBJ1-4; D is unresolved. This CDR3 is 16 amino acids long. Germline V gene data show CDR1 as SEHNR and CDR2 as FQNEAQ (reference sequence). V lost 1 base, J lost 0 bases, and 9 bases lay in between. CDR3 nucleotide sequence: TGTGCCAGCAGCTTAGGTGGAGGATCAACTAATGAAAAACTGTTTTTT. Translated: CASSLGGGSTNEKLFF.

This chain connects TRBV29-1 to TRBJ1-3; D ambiguous. This CDR3 is 14 amino acids long. V was pared by 0 bases and J by 1 base, with 7 bases between. Germline CDR1 is SQVTM and CDR2 is ANQGSEA. The CDR3 nucleotides read TGCAGCGTTGAAGACATTACTTCTGGAAACACCATATATTTT. It specifies CSVEDITSGNTIYF.

The chain combines TRBV11-2 with TRBJ1-6; 8 bases fit TRBD1. The CDR3 totals 16 residues. CDR1 and CDR2 (germline): SGHAT, FQNNGV. V trimming: 5 bases; J trimming: 9 bases; junction bases outside the gene matches: 12. The CDR3 DNA is TGTGCCAGCAGCCCGTTGACAGGGGCTTCGGGTTCACCCCTCCACTTT. Amino acids: CASSPLTGASGSPLHF.

The J gene is TRBJ1-4, the V gene TRBV28; D gene unclear. This CDR3 spans 11 amino acids. Trimming took 10 bases from V and 5 from J, leaving 8 bases between them. Germline CDR1 and CDR2: MDHEN and SYDVKM. This CDR3 is CAIFGNEKLFF. CDR3 nucleotide sequence: TGTGCCATCTTCGGGAATGAAAAACTGTTTTTT.

This rearrangement joins TRBV18 to TRBJ2-3; no firm D call. Germline-derived CDR1 and CDR2 are KGHSH and LQKENI. This CDR3 has 16 residues. The germline V and J ends were trimmed by 1 base and 3 bases, with 14 bases remaining between them. The CDR3 sequence: CASSPREVTVTDTQYF. The CDR3 bases are TGTGCCAGCTCACCACGCGAGGTTACGGTGACAGATACGCAGTATTTT. Based on the CDR3 plus reference TRBV18 and TRBJ2-3, the full variable domain is NAGVMQNPRHLVRRRGQEARLRCSPMKGHSHVYWYRQLPEEGLKFMVYLQKENIIDESGMPKERFSAEFPKEGPSILRIQQVVRGDSAAYFCASSPREVTVTDTQYFGPGTRLTVL.

The chain is built from TRBV28 and TRBJ2-2; TRBD2 aligns across 9 bases. Germline lookup yields CDR1 MDHEN and CDR2 SYDVKM. The CDR3 totals 17 residues. J was trimmed by 4 bases and V by 8 bases; bases with no gene match: 14. The CDR3 region has the DNA TGTGCCAGCCACACCGGGGCGGGGGGGCCTTTCACCGGGGAGCTGTTTTTT. It specifies CASHTGAGGPFTGELFF.

In the case of this clone: Other nucleotide sequences from this sample produce the same CDR3. V is TRBV5-1 and J is TRBJ1-1, with D possibly TRBD1 on 6 matching bases. Germline-derived CDR1 and CDR2 are SGHRS and YFSETQ. The CDR3 runs 14 residues. V was cut by 0 bases and J by 2 bases, with 8 bases left in between. For the CDR3, the DNA is TGCGCCAGCAGCTTGGGACAGGCTAACACTGAAGCTTTCTTT. This encodes CASSLGQANTEAFF.

This clone was observed a few times. Distinct nucleotide sequences in the sample also encode this CDR3. V and J are TRBV27 and TRBJ2-2; TRBD1 is a possible D gene (6 bases). V lost 5 bases and J 5 bases, leaving 9 bases between the germline ends. The CDR3 consists of 13 residues. CDR1 is MNHEY, CDR2 SMNVEV, per germline (reference sequence). The CDR3: CASSLQGTGELFF. CDR3 sequence (DNA): TGTGCCAGCAGTCTCCAGGGGACCGGGGAGCTGTTTTTT.

The chain links TRBV10-3 to TRBJ1-2, with 9 bases fitting TRBD1. This CDR3 has 15 amino acids. The junction had 3 bases not matched to a gene; V was cut back by 0 bases and J by 4 bases. Germline V gene data show CDR1 as ENHRY and CDR2 as SYGVKD. The CDR3 loop is CAISESGQGIYGYTF. CDR3 bases: TGTGCCATCAGTGAGTCTGGACAGGGGATCTATGGCTACACCTTC.

The chain joins TRBV28 to TRBJ2-5, with TRBD1 as a possible D gene (6 bases). The V gene's germline CDR1 is MDHEN and CDR2 SYDVKM. The CDR3 has 14 amino acids. Trimming removed 6 bases from V and 5 bases from J, with 16 bases in between. The CDR3, as DNA: TGTGCCAGCAGCCATGAACAGGGTTTGGAGACCCAGTACTTC. Translated: CASSHEQGLETQYF.

The rearrangement uses TRBV5-8 and TRBJ1-1; TRBD1 is a possible D gene (6 bases). Germline V gene lookup returns CDR1 SGHTS and CDR2 YDEGEE. Trimming left V 3 bases short and J 4 bases short, with 13 bases between. This CDR3 comprises 14 residues. In DNA, the CDR3 is TGTGCCAGCAGCTGGCAGGGGTTGGGCACTGAAGCTTTCTTT. Its translation is CASSWQGLGTEAFF.

The chain employs TRBV5-3 and TRBJ2-1; 7 nucleotides match TRBD2. TRBV5-3 is treated as an ORF (open reading frame) with a function not yet certain. Losses at the gene ends were 1 base for V and 8 bases for J; bases not matched to a gene: 12. The CDR3 loop spans 16 amino acids. The CDR3, as DNA: TGTGCCAGAAGCTTGCAACGTGGGAGGGCCAGTTATGAGCAGTTCTTC. This encodes CARSLQRGRASYEQFF.

The chain is built from TRBV29-1 and TRBJ2-2; possible D gene TRBD2, 6 bases. Germline V gene data show CDR1 as SQVTM and CDR2 as ANQGSEA. The CDR3 sequence is 12 residues long. The V end was cut by 6 bases, the J end by 3 bases, with 8 bases between. CDR3: CSVWEDTGELFF. The CDR3 coding sequence is TGCAGCGTGTGGGAGGACACCGGGGAGCTGTTTTTT.

This clone was recorded only once. The chain carries TRBV19 and TRBJ2-3; 7 bases match TRBD1. The V gene's germline CDR1 is LNHDA and CDR2 SQIVND (reference sequence). V lost 5 bases and J lost 1; bases outside the gene matches: 6. The CDR3 is 15 residues long. This CDR3 is CASSYYTGGTDTQYF. In DNA, the CDR3 is TGTGCCAGTAGTTACTATACAGGGGGCACAGATACGCAGTATTTT.

The rearrangement uses TRBV5-1 and TRBJ2-1; 8 nucleotides align to TRBD2. This CDR3 contains 17 residues. Germline trimming cut 3 bases from V and 2 bases from J; bases unmatched to any gene: 10. Germline loops: CDR1 SGHRS, CDR2 YFSETQ. CDR3 sequence reads: CASSSLDSAGAYNEQFF. The DNA of the CDR3 is TGCGCCAGCAGCTCGCTTGATTCAGCGGGAGCCTACAATGAGCAGTTCTTC.

The J gene is TRBJ2-1, the V gene TRBV27, with 10 bases matching TRBD2. The V segment lost 6 bases and the J segment 8 bases; nucleotides outside the gene matches: 10. Germline V CDR1 and CDR2: MNHEY, SMNVEV (reference sequence). This CDR3 has 15 residues. CDR3 region: CASSSLAGLVDEQFF. CDR3 nucleotides: TGTGCCAGCAGCTCACTAGCGGGGTTAGTCGATGAGCAGTTCTTC.